A single T cell receptor (beta chain) is shown here with its context. Its antigen specificity is not known. Base-call qualities are not available, and no considerably larger clone is one nucleotide away. Library preparation used RT-PCR. Sequenced using an Illumina HiSeq 2500. In-frame beta chains were kept once TCRdb had trimmed the public reads at Q25 with fastp and called clones with MiXCR. Each entry merges the rows of one CDR3 protein and shows their most common DNA and genes. This sample is represented by 550,000 to 600,000 distinct CDR3 sequences; about 12% of them were singletons. The top ten constitute about 9.4% of the sample. This specimen belongs to a study of response to subunit inactivated influenza vaccine (dated by TCRdb to 2017 to 2018). General notes on the study: Deep quantitative profiling of the T cell receptor repertoire was used in the study to follow responses to a trivalent subunit inactivated influenza vaccine. What the research found in general, with its limitations: The authors suggested that each seasonal influenza vaccination may recruit only a limited number of new T cells.

The CDR3 runs 16 residues from the cysteine to the phenylalanine. Left in the record is the CDR3 DNA by itself, 48 bases read in frame from the first base. V is cut back by 1 base and J by 0 bases, with 4 bases in the junction unmatched. The germline V gene specifies LGHNA as CDR1 and YSLEER as CDR2. This receptor was identified in a man aged 50 to 59 who received an inactivated influenza vaccine. Donor details come from another sample of the same person, matched by shared clones. The chain was built from TRBV4-3 and TRBJ2-3; 7 bases in the junction line up with TRBD2. This sample comprised PBMCs from blood, obtained on the day of vaccination. In nucleotide form, the sequence is TGCGCCAGCAGCCAAGCCTGGGGGGGAAGCACAGATACGCAGTATTTT. It translates to CASSQAWGGSTDTQYF.